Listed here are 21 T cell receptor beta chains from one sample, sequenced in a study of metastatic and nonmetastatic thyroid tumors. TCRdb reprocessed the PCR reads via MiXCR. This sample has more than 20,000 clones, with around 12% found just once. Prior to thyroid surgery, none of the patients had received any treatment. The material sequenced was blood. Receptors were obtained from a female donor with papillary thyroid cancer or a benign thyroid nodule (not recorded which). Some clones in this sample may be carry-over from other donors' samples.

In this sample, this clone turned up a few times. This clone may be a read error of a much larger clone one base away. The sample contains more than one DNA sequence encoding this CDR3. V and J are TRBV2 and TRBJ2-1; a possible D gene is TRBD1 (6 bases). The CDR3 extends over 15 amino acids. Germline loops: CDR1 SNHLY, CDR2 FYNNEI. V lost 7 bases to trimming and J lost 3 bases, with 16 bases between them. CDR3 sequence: CASIVPQGIYNEQFF. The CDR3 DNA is TGTGCCAGCATCGTTCCACAGGGAATCTACAATGAGCAGTTCTTC.

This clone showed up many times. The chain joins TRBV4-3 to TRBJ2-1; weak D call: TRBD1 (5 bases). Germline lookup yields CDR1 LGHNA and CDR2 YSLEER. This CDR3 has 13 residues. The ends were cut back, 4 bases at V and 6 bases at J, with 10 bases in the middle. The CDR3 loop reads CASSRQTGNEQFF. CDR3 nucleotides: TGCGCCAGCAGCCGGCAAACAGGCAATGAGCAGTTCTTC.

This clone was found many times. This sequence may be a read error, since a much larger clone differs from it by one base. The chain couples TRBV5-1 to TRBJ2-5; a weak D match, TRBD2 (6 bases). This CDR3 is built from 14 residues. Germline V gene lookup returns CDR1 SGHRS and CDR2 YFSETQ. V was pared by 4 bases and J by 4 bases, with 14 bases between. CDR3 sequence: CASSPGRAGETQYF. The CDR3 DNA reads TGCGCCAGCAGCCCGGGACGAGCGGGAGAGACCCAGTACTTC.

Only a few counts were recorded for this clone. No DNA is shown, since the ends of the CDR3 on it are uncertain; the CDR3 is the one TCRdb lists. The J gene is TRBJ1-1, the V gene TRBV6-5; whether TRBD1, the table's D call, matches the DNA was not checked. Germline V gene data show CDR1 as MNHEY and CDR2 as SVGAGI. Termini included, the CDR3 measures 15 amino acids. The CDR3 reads CASSSTVGTGSEASF.

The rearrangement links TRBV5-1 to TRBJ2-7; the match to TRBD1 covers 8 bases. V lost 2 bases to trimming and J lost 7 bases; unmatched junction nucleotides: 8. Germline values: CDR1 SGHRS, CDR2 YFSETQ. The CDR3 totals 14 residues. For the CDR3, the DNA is TGCGCCAGCAGCTTCTACCGAGGACAGGGAGAGCAGTACTTC. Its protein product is CASSFYRGQGEQYF.

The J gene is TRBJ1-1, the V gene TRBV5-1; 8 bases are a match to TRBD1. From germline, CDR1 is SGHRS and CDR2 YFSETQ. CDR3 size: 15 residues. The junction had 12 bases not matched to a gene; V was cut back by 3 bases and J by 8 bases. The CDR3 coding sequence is TGCGCCAGCAGCTCGCCACAGGGGGGCCGTGTGGAAGCTTTCTTT. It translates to CASSSPQGGRVEAFF.

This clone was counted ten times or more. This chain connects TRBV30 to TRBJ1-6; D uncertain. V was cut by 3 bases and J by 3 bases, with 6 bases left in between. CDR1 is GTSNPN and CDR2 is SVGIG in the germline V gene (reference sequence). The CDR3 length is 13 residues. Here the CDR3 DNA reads TGTGCCTGGAGCGGCAACTATAATTCACCCCTCCACTTT. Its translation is CAWSGNYNSPLHF.

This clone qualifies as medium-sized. The CDR3 DNA follows: TGTGCCAGCAGTTGGCGGCCCCACACCTTTGGCAATGAGCAGTTCTTC. Its protein is CASSWRPHTFGNEQFF. This chain uses TRBV12-3 or TRBV12-4 with TRBJ2-1; no clear D gene. Trimming left V 4 bases short and J 6 bases short, with 19 bases between. This CDR3 is 16 amino acids long.

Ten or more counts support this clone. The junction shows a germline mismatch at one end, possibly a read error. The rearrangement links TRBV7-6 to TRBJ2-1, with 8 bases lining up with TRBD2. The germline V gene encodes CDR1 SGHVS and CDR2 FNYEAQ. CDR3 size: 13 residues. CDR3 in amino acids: CASSLDPQAGVVF. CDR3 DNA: TGTGCCAGCAGCTTAGACCCTCAAGCGGGGGTGGTCTTC.

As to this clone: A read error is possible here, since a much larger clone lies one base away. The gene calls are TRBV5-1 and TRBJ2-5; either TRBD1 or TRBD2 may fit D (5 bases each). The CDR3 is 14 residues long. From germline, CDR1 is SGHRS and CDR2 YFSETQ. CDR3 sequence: CACSPDAEGETQYF. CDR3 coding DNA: TGCGCCTGCAGCCCAGACGCTGAGGGGGAGACCCAGTACTTC. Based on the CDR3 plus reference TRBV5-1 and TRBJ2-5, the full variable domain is KAGVTQTPRYLIKTRGQQVTLSCSPISGHRSVSWYQQTPGQGLQFLFEYFSETQRNKGNFPGRFSGRQFSNSRSEMNVSTLELGDSALYLCACSPDAEGETQYFGPGTRLLVL.

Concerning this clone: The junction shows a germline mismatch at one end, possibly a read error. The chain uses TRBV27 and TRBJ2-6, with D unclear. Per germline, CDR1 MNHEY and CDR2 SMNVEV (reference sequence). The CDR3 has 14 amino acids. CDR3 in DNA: TGTGCCAGCAGTTTAAGCTATGGGGACAACGTCCTGACTTTC. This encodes CASSLSYGDNVLTF.

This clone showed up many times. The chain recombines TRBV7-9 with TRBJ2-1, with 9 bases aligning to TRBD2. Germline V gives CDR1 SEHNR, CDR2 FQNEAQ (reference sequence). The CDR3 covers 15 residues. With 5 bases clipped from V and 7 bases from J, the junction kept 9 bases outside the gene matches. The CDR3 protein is CASSTLGGGVNEQFF. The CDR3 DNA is TGTGCCAGCAGCACCTTAGGCGGGGGGGTGAATGAGCAGTTCTTC.

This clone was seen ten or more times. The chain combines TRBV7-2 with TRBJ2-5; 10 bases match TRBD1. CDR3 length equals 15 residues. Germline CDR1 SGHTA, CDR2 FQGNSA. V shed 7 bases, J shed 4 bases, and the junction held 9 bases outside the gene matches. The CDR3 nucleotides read TGTGCCAGCACCTCCCCGTGGACAGGGGGAGAGACCCAGTACTTC. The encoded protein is CASTSPWTGGETQYF.

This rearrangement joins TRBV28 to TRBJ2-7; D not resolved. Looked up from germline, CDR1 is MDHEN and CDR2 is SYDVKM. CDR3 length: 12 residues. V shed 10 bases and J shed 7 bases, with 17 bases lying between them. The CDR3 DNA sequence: TGTGCCACCGACTTCGGATGTGTTGAGCAGTACTTC. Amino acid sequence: CATDFGCVEQYF.

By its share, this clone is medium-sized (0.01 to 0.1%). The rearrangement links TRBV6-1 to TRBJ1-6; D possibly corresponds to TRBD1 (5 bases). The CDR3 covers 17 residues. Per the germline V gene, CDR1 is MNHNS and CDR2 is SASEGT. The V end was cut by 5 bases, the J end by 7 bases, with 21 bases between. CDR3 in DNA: TGTGCCAGCAGTACCCGCGGGGGATCCCTCACAAATTCACCCCTCCACTTT. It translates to CASSTRGGSLTNSPLHF.

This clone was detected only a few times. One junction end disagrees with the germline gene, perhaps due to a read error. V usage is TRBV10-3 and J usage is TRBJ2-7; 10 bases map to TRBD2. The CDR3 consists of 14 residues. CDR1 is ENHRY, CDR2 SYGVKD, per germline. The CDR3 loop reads CATQGTSVSYEQYF. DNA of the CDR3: TGTGCCACCCAAGGGACTAGCGTGTCCTACGAGCAATACTTC.

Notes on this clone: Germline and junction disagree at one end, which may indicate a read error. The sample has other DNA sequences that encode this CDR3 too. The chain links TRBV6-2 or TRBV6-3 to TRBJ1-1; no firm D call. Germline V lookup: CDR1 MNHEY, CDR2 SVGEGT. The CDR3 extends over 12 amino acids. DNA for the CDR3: TGTGCCACAGCCCCGGGGAGCACTGAAGCTTTCTTC. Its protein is CATAPGSTEAFF.

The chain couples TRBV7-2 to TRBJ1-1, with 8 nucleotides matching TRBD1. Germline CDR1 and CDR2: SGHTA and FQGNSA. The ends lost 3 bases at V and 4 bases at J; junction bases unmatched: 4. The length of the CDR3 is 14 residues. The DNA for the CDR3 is TGTGCCAGCAGCTTCCGGACAGGGACCACTGAAGCTTTCTTT. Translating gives CASSFRTGTTEAFF. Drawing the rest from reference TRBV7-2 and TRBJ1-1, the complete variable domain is GAGVSQSPSNKVTEKGKDVELRCDPISGHTALYWYRQSLGQGLEFLIYFQGNSAPDKSGLPSDRFSAERTGGSVSTLTIQRTQQEDSAVYLCASSFRTGTTEAFFGQGTRLTVV.

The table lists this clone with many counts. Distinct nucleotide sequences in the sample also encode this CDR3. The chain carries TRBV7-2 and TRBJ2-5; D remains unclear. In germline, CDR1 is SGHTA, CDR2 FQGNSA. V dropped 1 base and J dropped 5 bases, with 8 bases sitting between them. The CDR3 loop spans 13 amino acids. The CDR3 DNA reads TGTGCCAGCAGCTTAGGGTCGCGGGAGACCCAGTACTTC. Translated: CASSLGSRETQYF.

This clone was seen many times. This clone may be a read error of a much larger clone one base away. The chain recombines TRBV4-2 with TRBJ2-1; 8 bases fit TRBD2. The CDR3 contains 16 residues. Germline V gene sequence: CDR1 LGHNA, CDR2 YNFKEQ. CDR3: CASSQDLAGSYDEQFF. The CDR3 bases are TGTGCCAGCAGCCAAGATCTAGCGGGCTCCTACGATGAGCAGTTCTTC.

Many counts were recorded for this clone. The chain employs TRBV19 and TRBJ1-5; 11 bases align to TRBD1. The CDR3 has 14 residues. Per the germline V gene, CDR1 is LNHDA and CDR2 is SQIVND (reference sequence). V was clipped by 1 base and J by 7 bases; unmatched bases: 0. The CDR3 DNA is TGTGCCAGTAGTATAGGGGACAGGGGGCAGCCCCAGCATTTT. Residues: CASSIGDRGQPQHF.